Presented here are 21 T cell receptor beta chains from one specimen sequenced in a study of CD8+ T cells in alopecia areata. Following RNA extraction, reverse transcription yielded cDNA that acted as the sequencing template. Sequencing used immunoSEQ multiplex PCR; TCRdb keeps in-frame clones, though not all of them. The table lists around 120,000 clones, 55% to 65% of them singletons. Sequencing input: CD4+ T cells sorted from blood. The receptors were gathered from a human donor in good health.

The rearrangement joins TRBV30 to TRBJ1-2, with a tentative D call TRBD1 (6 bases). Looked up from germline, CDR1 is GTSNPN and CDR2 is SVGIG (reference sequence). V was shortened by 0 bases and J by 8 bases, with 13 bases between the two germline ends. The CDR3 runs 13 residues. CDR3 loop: CAWSVLTGGGYTF. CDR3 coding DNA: TGTGCCTGGAGTGTACTGACAGGTGGGGGCTACACCTTC.

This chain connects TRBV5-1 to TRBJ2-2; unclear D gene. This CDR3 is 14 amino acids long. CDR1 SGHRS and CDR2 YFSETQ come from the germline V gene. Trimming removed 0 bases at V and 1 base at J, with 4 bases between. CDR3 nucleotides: TGCGCCAGCAGCTTGGCCGGGAACACCGGGGAGCTGTTTTTT. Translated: CASSLAGNTGELFF.

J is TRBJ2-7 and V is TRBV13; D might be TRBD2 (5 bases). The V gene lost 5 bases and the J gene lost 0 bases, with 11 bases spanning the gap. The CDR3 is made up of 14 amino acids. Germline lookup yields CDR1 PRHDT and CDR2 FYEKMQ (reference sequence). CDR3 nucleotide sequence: TGTGCCAGCAGCCTGCGGGTGCACTCCTACGAGCAGTACTTC. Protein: CASSLRVHSYEQYF.

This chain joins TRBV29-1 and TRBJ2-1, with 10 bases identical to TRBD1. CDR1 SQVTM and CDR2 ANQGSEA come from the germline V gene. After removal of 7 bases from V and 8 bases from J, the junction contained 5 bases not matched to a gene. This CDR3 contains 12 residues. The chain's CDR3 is CSADRGVDEQFF. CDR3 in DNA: TGCAGCGCGGACAGGGGGGTTGATGAGCAGTTCTTC.

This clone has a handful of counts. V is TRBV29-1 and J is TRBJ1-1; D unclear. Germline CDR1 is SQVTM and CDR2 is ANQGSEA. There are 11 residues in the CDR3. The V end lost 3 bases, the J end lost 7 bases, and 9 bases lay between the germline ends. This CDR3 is CSVERTSEAFF. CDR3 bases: TGCAGCGTTGAGCGCACCAGTGAAGCTTTCTTT.

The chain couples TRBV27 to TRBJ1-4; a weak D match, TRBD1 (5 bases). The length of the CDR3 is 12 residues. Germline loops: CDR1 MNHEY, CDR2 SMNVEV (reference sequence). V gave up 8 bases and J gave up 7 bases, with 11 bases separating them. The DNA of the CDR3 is TGTGCCAGCGGGGGTATCGGTGAAAAACTGTTTTTT. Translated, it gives CASGGIGEKLFF.

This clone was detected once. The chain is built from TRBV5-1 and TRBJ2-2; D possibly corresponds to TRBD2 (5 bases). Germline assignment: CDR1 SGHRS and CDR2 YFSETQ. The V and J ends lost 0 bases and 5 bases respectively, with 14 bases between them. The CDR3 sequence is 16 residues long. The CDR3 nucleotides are TGCGCCAGCAGCTTGGACGGCCCACCGGGGACCGGGGAGCTGTTTTTT. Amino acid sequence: CASSLDGPPGTGELFF.

The CDR3 reads CASSKGPGGNQPQHF. DNA of the CDR3: TGTGCCAGCAGTAAGGGACCCGGTGGGAATCAGCCCCAGCATTTT. J is TRBJ1-5 and V is TRBV27, with D maybe TRBD1 (5 bases). The V end lost 5 bases, the J end lost 4 bases, and 15 bases lay between the germline ends. The CDR3 length is 15 residues. CDR1 is MNHEY, CDR2 SMNVEV, per germline (reference sequence).

The CDR3 nucleotides are TGTGCCAGCAGTGTGGGGAATCAGCCCCAGCATTTT. Its protein is CASSVGNQPQHF. The V and J genes are TRBV2 and TRBJ1-5, with no clear D. Germline V gene data show CDR1 as SNHLY and CDR2 as FYNNEI. CDR3 length: 12 residues. V dropped 4 bases and J dropped 4 bases, with 5 bases sitting between them.

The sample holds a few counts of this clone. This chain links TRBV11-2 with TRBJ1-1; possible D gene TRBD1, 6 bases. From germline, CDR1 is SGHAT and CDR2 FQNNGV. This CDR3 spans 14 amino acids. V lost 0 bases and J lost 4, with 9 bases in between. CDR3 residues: CASSLDNRATEAFF. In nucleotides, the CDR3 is TGTGCCAGCAGCTTAGATAACAGGGCCACTGAAGCTTTCTTT.

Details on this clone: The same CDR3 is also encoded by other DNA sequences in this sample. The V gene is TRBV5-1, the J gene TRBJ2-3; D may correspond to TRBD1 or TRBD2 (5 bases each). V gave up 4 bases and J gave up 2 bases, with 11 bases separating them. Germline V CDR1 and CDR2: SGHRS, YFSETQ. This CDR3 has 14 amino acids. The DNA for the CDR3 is TGCGCCAGCAGCCTGTGGGGGACCACAGATACGCAGTATTTT. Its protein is CASSLWGTTDTQYF.

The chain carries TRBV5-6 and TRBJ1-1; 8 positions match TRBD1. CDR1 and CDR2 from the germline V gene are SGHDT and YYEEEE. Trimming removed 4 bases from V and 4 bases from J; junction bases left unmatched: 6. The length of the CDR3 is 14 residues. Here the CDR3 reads CASSRRGPSTEAFF. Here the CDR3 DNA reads TGTGCCAGCAGCCGCAGGGGGCCAAGCACTGAAGCTTTCTTT.

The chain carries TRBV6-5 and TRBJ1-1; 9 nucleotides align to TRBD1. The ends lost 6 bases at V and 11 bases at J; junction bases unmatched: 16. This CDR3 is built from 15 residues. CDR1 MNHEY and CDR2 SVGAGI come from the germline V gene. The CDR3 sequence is CASRRTGGEGERAFF. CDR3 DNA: TGTGCCAGCAGACGAACAGGGGGCGAAGGGGAACGGGCTTTCTTT.

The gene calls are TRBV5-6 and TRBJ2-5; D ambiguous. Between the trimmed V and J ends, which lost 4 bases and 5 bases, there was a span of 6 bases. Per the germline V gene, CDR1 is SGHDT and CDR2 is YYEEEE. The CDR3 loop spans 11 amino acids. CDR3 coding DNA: TGTGCCAGCAGCCGCTCGGAGACCCAGTACTTC. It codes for CASSRSETQYF.

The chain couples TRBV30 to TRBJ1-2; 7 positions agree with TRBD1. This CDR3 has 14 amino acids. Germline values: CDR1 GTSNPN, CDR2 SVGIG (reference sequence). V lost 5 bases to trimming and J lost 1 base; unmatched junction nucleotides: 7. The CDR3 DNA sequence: TGTGCCTGGGTAGGACAGGCCCTTAACTATGGCTACACCTTC. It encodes CAWVGQALNYGYTF.

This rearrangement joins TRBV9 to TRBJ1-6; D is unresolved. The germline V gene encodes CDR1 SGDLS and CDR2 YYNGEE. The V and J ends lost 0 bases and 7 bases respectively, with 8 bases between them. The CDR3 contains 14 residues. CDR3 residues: CASSVAGENSPLHF. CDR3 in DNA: TGTGCCAGCAGCGTAGCGGGTGAGAATTCACCCCTCCACTTT.

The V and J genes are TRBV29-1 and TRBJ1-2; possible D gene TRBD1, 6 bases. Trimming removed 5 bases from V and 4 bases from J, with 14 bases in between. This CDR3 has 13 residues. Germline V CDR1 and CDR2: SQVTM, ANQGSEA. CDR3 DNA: TGCAGCGTTAAAAACAGGGAATCCTATGGCTACACCTTC. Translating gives CSVKNRESYGYTF.

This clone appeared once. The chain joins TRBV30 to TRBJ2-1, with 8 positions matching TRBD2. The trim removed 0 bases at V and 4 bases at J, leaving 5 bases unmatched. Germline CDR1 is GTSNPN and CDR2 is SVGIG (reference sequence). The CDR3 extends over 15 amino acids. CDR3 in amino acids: CAWSVYGTSYNEQFF. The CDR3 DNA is TGTGCCTGGAGTGTATATGGGACTAGTTACAATGAGCAGTTCTTC. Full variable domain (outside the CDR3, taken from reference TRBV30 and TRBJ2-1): SQTIHQWPATLVQPVGSPLSLECTVEGTSNPNLYWYRQAAGRGLQLLFYSVGIGQISSEVPQNLSASRPQDRQFILSSKKLLLSDSGFYLCAWSVYGTSYNEQFFGPGTRLTVL.

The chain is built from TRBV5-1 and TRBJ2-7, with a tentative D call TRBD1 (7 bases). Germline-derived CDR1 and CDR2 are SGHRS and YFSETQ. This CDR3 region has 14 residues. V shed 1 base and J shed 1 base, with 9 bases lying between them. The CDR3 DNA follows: TGCGCCAGCAGCTTGCAGGGGGGTTCCTACGAGCAGTACTTC. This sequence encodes CASSLQGGSYEQYF.

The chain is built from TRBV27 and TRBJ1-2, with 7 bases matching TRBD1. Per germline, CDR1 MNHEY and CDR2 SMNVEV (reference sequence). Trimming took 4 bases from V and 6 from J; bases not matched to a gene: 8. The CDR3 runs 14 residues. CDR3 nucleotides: TGTGCCAGCAGTTACAGGGGCGAAGCAAATGGCTACACCTTC. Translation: CASSYRGEANGYTF.

CDR3 bases: TGCGCCAGCAGCCAAACTCGGGGGGGAGGCTACGAGCAGTACTTC. Its translation is CASSQTRGGGYEQYF. The rearrangement joins TRBV4-1 to TRBJ2-7; 8 nucleotides line up with TRBD2. The CDR3 has 15 amino acids. Germline-derived CDR1 and CDR2 are MGHRA and YSYEKL. After removal of 2 bases from V and 3 bases from J, the junction contained 6 bases not matched to a gene.